One sample yielded the 26 T cell receptor beta chains listed below, sequenced in a study of blood T cell repertoires in COVID-19. Here immunoSEQ multiplex PCR was the method, and the copy in TCRdb shows in-frame clones only, minus some. This table holds about 97,000 clones, around four fifths found once. The sequencing sample was made of peripheral blood. Source of these receptors: a man aged 40-50 years with active or convalescent COVID-19.

This clone was counted between two and nine times. V and J are TRBV4-2 and TRBJ2-2; 11 bases agree with TRBD2. Germline V gene lookup returns CDR1 LGHNA and CDR2 YNFKEQ. With 0 bases clipped from V and 0 bases from J, the junction kept 6 bases outside the gene matches. This CDR3 has 19 residues. CDR3 nucleotides: TGTGCCAGCAGCCAAGATCTAGCGGGGGGCTTTGCGAACACCGGGGAGCTGTTTTTT. This encodes CASSQDLAGGFANTGELFF.

The V call is TRBV4-2, the J call TRBJ1-4; 9 bases match TRBD1. Germline assignment: CDR1 LGHNA and CDR2 YNFKEQ. Losses at the gene ends were 6 bases for V and 1 base for J; bases not matched to a gene: 3. CDR3 length: 15 amino acids. CDR3 region: CASRDRGGTNEKLFF. DNA for the CDR3: TGTGCCAGCAGGGACAGGGGAGGAACTAATGAAAAACTGTTTTTT.

The rearrangement links TRBV5-5 to TRBJ1-2; 7 nucleotides match TRBD1. CDR3 size: 13 residues. Per the germline V gene, CDR1 is SGHKS and CDR2 is YYEKEE (reference sequence). After removal of 0 bases from V and 8 bases from J, the junction contained 4 bases not matched to a gene. The CDR3 region is CASSLDRGGGYTF. DNA of the CDR3: TGTGCCAGCAGCTTGGACAGGGGAGGCGGCTACACCTTC.

The chain carries TRBV4-2 and TRBJ2-6, with a tentative D call TRBD1 (5 bases). Trimming pared 1 base from V and 0 bases from J, leaving 7 bases between. Germline V gives CDR1 LGHNA, CDR2 YNFKEQ. The CDR3 extends over 16 amino acids. The CDR3 is CASSQVDSSGANVLTF. The DNA of the CDR3 is TGTGCCAGCAGCCAAGTAGACAGCTCTGGGGCCAACGTCCTGACTTTC.

This rearrangement joins TRBV10-3 to TRBJ1-3; 7 nucleotides line up with TRBD1. The CDR3 is 15 amino acids. With V trimmed by 7 bases and J by 0 bases, 6 bases remained unmatched. Germline CDR1 ENHRY, CDR2 SYGVKD. The CDR3 is CAIKQGGTSGNTIYF. DNA for the CDR3: TGTGCCATCAAGCAGGGGGGAACCTCTGGAAACACCATATATTTT.

The chain uses TRBV4-3 and TRBJ2-2, with 10 bases aligning to TRBD1. CDR1 is LGHNA, CDR2 YSLEER, per germline. J gave up 3 bases and V 4 bases, and 8 bases lay outside the gene matches. This CDR3 region has 17 residues. In nucleotides, the CDR3 is TGCGCCAGCAGCCGGGAGACAGGGGGCGCGGACACCGGGGAGCTGTTTTTT. This gives the protein CASSRETGGADTGELFF.

The chain combines TRBV11-1 with TRBJ1-2; 7 bases agree with TRBD1. With 6 bases clipped from V and 6 bases from J, the junction kept 7 bases outside the gene matches. There are 13 residues in the CDR3. From germline, CDR1 is SGHAT and CDR2 FQDESV (reference sequence). DNA for the CDR3: TGTGCCAGCAGTTCTGACAGGGCCGATGGCTACACCTTC. Its protein is CASSSDRADGYTF.

The chain links TRBV13 to TRBJ1-2; D call uncertain. Between the trimmed V and J ends, which lost 0 bases and 8 bases, there was a span of 7 bases. The CDR3 runs to 12 residues. Germline CDR1 is PRHDT and CDR2 is FYEKMQ (reference sequence). CDR3 DNA: TGTGCCAGCAGCTTAGGCGGGGAAGGCTACACCTTC. This sequence encodes CASSLGGEGYTF.

The gene calls are TRBV11-3 and TRBJ1-4; unclear D gene. This CDR3 has 14 residues. V lost 8 bases, J lost 3 bases, and 13 bases lay in between. Germline CDR1 reads SGHNT; CDR2 reads YENEEA. CDR3: CASQRAGSNEKLFF. For the CDR3, the DNA is TGTGCCAGCCAGAGGGCGGGATCTAATGAAAAACTGTTTTTT.

The table lists this clone with a count of one. The V and J genes are TRBV6-1 and TRBJ2-7; possible D gene TRBD1, 5 bases. CDR3 length equals 17 residues. The germline CDR1 and CDR2 sequences are MNHNS and SASEGT. Trimming removed 1 base from V and 0 bases from J, with 16 bases in between. CDR3 DNA: TGTGCCAGCAGTGAAGGGGTGGGGCGGCTGAGCTCCTACGAGCAGTACTTC. It encodes CASSEGVGRLSSYEQYF.

This clone was detected a few times. V and J are TRBV6-5 and TRBJ2-7; 7 bases fit TRBD1. Losses at the gene ends were 6 bases for V and 2 bases for J; bases not matched to a gene: 10. The V gene's germline CDR1 is MNHEY and CDR2 SVGAGI. This CDR3 is built from 15 residues. This CDR3 is CASSTTGDRAYEQYF. The CDR3 DNA follows: TGTGCCAGCAGCACTACAGGGGATCGAGCCTACGAGCAGTACTTC.

V is TRBV18 and J is TRBJ1-6, with D unresolved. The CDR3 contains 14 residues. The V end lost 4 bases, the J end lost 4 bases, and 8 bases lay between the germline ends. From germline, CDR1 is KGHSH and CDR2 LQKENI. The CDR3 DNA follows: TGTGCCAGCTCACAGGGAGGGTATAATTCACCCCTCCACTTT. Residues: CASSQGGYNSPLHF.

The gene calls are TRBV13 and TRBJ1-1, with 9 bases that match TRBD1. The trim removed 4 bases at V and 7 bases at J, leaving 10 bases unmatched. This CDR3 contains 15 residues. Germline assignment: CDR1 PRHDT and CDR2 FYEKMQ (reference sequence). CDR3 sequence reads: CASSYTGGVAGEAFF. CDR3 coding DNA: TGTGCCAGCAGCTACACAGGGGGCGTTGCTGGTGAAGCTTTCTTT.

The J gene is TRBJ1-4, the V gene TRBV7-8; a weak D match, TRBD1 (6 bases). The CDR3 loop spans 15 amino acids. CDR1 SGHVS and CDR2 FQNEAQ come from the germline V gene. Trimming stripped 3 bases from V and 8 bases from J, with 16 bases between. Here the CDR3 DNA reads TGTGCCAGCAGCTTTAAAACAGGGTTTGGGGAAAAACTGTTTTTT. Amino acid sequence: CASSFKTGFGEKLFF.

This chain links TRBV7-9 with TRBJ1-1; 9 bases fit TRBD1. V trimming: 6 bases; J trimming: 10 bases; junction bases outside the gene matches: 9. Germline CDR1 reads SEHNR; CDR2 reads FQNEAQ (reference sequence). CDR3 length: 13 residues. CDR3 sequence: CASRPVQGAGAFF. The CDR3 DNA reads as TGTGCCAGCAGGCCAGTACAGGGGGCAGGAGCTTTCTTT.

CDR3 sequence: CASSQGRAGGSYEQYF. The CDR3 DNA follows: TGTGCCAGCTCACAGGGCCGGGCAGGGGGCTCCTACGAGCAGTACTTC. The rearrangement links TRBV18 to TRBJ2-7; 7 bases are shared with TRBD1. Germline trimming cut 4 bases from V and 0 bases from J; bases unmatched to any gene: 9. The CDR3 extends over 16 amino acids. Germline-derived CDR1 and CDR2 are KGHSH and LQKENI.

This chain uses TRBV10-3 with TRBJ2-7; tentatively, D is TRBD2 (6 bases). The CDR3 sequence is 12 residues long. The germline CDR1 and CDR2 sequences are ENHRY and SYGVKD. Trimming stripped 8 bases from V and 0 bases from J, with 8 bases between. CDR3 in amino acids: CAIGGYSYEQYF. The CDR3 bases are TGTGCCATCGGGGGGTACTCCTACGAGCAGTACTTC.

This clone has a single count. The chain uses TRBV4-1 and TRBJ2-5; tentatively, D is TRBD2 (6 bases). The CDR3 totals 15 residues. Germline lookup yields CDR1 MGHRA and CDR2 YSYEKL. Between the trimmed V and J ends, which lost 0 bases and 2 bases, there was a span of 10 bases. DNA for the CDR3: TGCGCCAGCAGCCAAGAGGGGGGTGGGCAAGAGACCCAGTACTTC. It is translated as CASSQEGGGQETQYF.

The V and J genes are TRBV7-2 and TRBJ2-5, with 10 bases lining up with TRBD2. This CDR3 is built from 16 residues. V gave up 0 bases and J gave up 5 bases; unmatched junction bases: 6. CDR1 is SGHTA, CDR2 FQGNSA, per germline. As DNA, the CDR3 is TGTGCCAGCAGCTTAGCGGGCGCTAGCGGGGGTGAGACCCAGTACTTC. Residues: CASSLAGASGGETQYF.

The J gene is TRBJ2-3, the V gene TRBV24-1, with 7 positions matching TRBD2. Germline V gene sequence: CDR1 KGHDR, CDR2 SFDVKD. This CDR3 spans 16 amino acids. The trim removed 4 bases at V and 2 bases at J, leaving 8 bases unmatched. The DNA for the CDR3 is TGTGCCACCAGTGACCCTTCAAGCGGGGACACAGATACGCAGTATTTT. Protein product: CATSDPSSGDTDTQYF.

The chain links TRBV19 to TRBJ2-5; TRBD1 matches at 7 bases. V dropped 0 bases and J dropped 4; count of bases not matched to a gene: 2. Germline-derived CDR1 and CDR2 are LNHDA and SQIVND (reference sequence). This CDR3 contains 14 residues. The CDR3 bases are TGTGCCAGTAGTATAGAGACAGGGTCAGAGACCCAGTACTTC. It is translated as CASSIETGSETQYF. Combining the CDR3 with reference TRBV19 and TRBJ2-5 gives the whole variable domain DGGITQSPKYLFRKEGQNVTLSCEQNLNHDAMYWYRQDPGQGLRLIYYSQIVNDFQKGDIAEGYSVSREKKESFPLTVTSAQKNPTAFYLCASSIETGSETQYFGPGTRLLVL.

At least ten counts were recorded for this clone. This sequence joins TRBV2 and TRBJ1-1, with 8 nucleotides matching TRBD1. Per germline, CDR1 SNHLY and CDR2 FYNNEI. The V gene end was trimmed by 8 bases and the J gene end by 4 bases; junction bases not matched to a gene: 12. The CDR3 contains 15 residues. The CDR3 DNA is TGTGCCAGCCGTCGCCAGGGGGCCGATGGCACTGAAGCTTTCTTT. This encodes CASRRQGADGTEAFF.

V usage is TRBV14 and J usage is TRBJ2-1; D possibly corresponds to TRBD2 (5 bases). The V end lost 0 bases, the J end lost 5 bases, and 11 bases lay between the germline ends. Germline CDR1 reads SGHDN; CDR2 reads FVKESK. The CDR3 is made up of 15 amino acids. CDR3 loop: CASSQDLDWDNEQFF. The CDR3 DNA reads as TGTGCCAGCAGCCAAGATTTGGACTGGGACAATGAGCAGTTCTTC.

The chain uses TRBV5-1 and TRBJ2-7, with TRBD1 matching over 7 bases. With 5 bases clipped from V and 4 bases from J, the junction kept 9 bases outside the gene matches. The CDR3 has 14 residues. The germline CDR1 and CDR2 sequences are SGHRS and YFSETQ. DNA of the CDR3: TGCGCCAGCAGTAATAGGACAGGTGTGTACGAGCAGTACTTC. It is translated as CASSNRTGVYEQYF.

The rearrangement links TRBV6-6 to TRBJ1-5, with TRBD1 matching over 8 bases. The CDR3 is made up of 13 amino acids. The germline V gene has CDR1 MNHNY and CDR2 SVGAGI (reference sequence). J was trimmed by 4 bases and V by 4 bases; bases with no gene match: 0. The CDR3 reads CASSWDRNQPQHF. In DNA, the CDR3 is TGTGCCAGCAGTTGGGACAGGAATCAGCCCCAGCATTTT.

The CDR3 sequence: CASSWDRGRNIYGYTF. CDR3 DNA: TGTGCCAGCAGCTGGGACAGGGGGCGGAATATCTATGGCTACACCTTC. J is TRBJ1-2 and V is TRBV6-2 or TRBV6-3, with 12 positions matching TRBD1. CDR1 is MNHEY, CDR2 SVGEGT, per germline. V gave up 6 bases and J gave up 4 bases; unmatched junction bases: 9. The CDR3 loop spans 16 amino acids.